This T cell receptor (beta chain) was retrieved from a study of cytomegalovirus exposure and HLA in healthy donors. A note on this clone: Its target is unknown.

Regarding the study as a whole: After further analysis at a later stage, 15,000 to 20,000 TCR beta sequences were associated with HLA alleles at 0.05 false discovery rate. Later work found that TCR association rates differed between HLA loci; DRB1 had the most and HLA-C the fewest. Sequence variants that were highly shared formed a cluster that was likely a sequencing artifact.

The PCR contained 60 Vbeta and 13 Jbeta primers. This table comes from immunoSEQ multiplex PCR, and its TCRdb copy is limited to in-frame clones, with some not included. This sample's table has under 90,000 clones. Although they were nominally healthy when sampled, donors likely had unrecorded immune exposures. The CDR3 covers 18 residues. The chain carries TRBV1 and TRBJ2-2; TRBD1, the D gene given by the table, was not confirmed from the DNA. TRBV1 is a listed pseudogene. This clonotype originated in a female donor in good health and CMV-seropositive. The sequenced sample was PBMCs. Here the CDR3 DNA reads TGCACCAGCATCCCTTGCCTCTTACTAGGGGGCTTACGCCGGGGAGCTGTTTTT. Translation gives CTSIPCLLLGGLRRGAVF.